This T cell receptor beta chain was identified in a study of identical twins. General observations from the study: Insertion counts were lower in abundant cord blood beta clonotypes, a trend that memory repertoires did not show.

This clonotype was recorded at least ten times. As yet, its antigen is unknown. Via MiXCR, TCRdb re-called the 5' RACE reads, giving one row per CDR3 protein. The table lists some 320,000 distinct CDR3 sequences, about 12% of them singletons. CDR1 and CDR2 from the germline V gene are MNHEY and SVGAGI. The CDR3 has 13 amino acids. Trimming removed 3 bases at V and 8 bases at J, with 11 bases between. This sample also belongs to another study, concerning yellow fever vaccine responses in identical twins.

This clonotype was obtained from a woman younger than 35 in good health. The rearrangement joins TRBV6-5 to TRBJ2-1; D perhaps matches TRBD1 (7 bases). The sample comprised CD8+ T cells sorted from blood. This CDR3 reads CASSYDRDYEQFF. Written as DNA, the CDR3 is TGTGCCAGCAGTTATGACAGGGACTATGAGCAGTTCTTC.